These 26 T cell receptor beta chains originate from one sample sequenced in a study of CD8+CD57+ T cells in acquired aplastic anemia. TCR beta VDJ and CDR3 profiling used genomic DNA as template. MiXCR, applied by TCRdb to the reads, yields one record per CDR3 protein. The sample lists about 220,000 distinct CDR3 sequences; almost 35% were seen once. Sequencing was carried out using sorted CD4+, CD8+, or CD8+CD57+ T cells (not recorded which) from PBMCs. All receptors derive from a human donor in good health, serving as a control.

This clonotype was seen many times. The chain links TRBV25-1 to TRBJ1-1, with D uncertain. Between the trimmed V and J ends, which lost 3 bases and 5 bases, there was a span of 16 bases. Germline V CDR1 and CDR2: MGHDK, SYGVNS. This CDR3 has 15 residues. The DNA of the CDR3 is TGTGCCAGCAGTGATACCTCCTGGGTGGGGACTGAAGCTTTCTTT. Protein product: CASSDTSWVGTEAFF.

This clonotype was seen at least ten times. The chain's CDR3 is CASTGWGDGEKLFF. Written as DNA, the CDR3 is TGTGCCAGTACCGGCTGGGGGGATGGGGAAAAACTGTTTTTT. The V call is TRBV25-1, the J call TRBJ1-4; perhaps TRBD1 as D (5 bases). Trimming cost V 9 bases and J 8 bases, with 19 bases left between them. The germline V gene encodes CDR1 MGHDK and CDR2 SYGVNS. The CDR3 consists of 14 residues. Looking up the rest from reference TRBV25-1 and TRBJ1-4 gives the full variable domain: EADIYQTPRYLVIGTGKKITLECSQTMGHDKMYWYQQDPGMELHLIHYSYGVNSTEKGDLSSESTVSRIRTEHFPLTLESARPSHTSQYLCASTGWGDGEKLFFGSGTQLSVL.

The chain uses TRBV5-4 and TRBJ2-7; D uncertain. The V end lost 4 bases, the J end lost 7 bases, and 9 bases lay between the germline ends. Germline V lookup: CDR1 SGHNT, CDR2 YYREEE (reference sequence). The CDR3 extends over 11 amino acids. CDR3 sequence: CASSPKPEQYF. The CDR3, as DNA: TGTGCCAGCAGCCCAAAGCCGGAGCAGTACTTC.

This clonotype was recorded many times. The CDR3 sequence is CSARDEGRDRPYEQYF. The CDR3 DNA sequence: TGCAGTGCTAGAGATGAGGGGAGGGACAGGCCCTACGAGCAGTACTTC. The rearrangement joins TRBV20-1 to TRBJ2-7; perhaps TRBD1 as D (8 bases). Germline V gene sequence: CDR1 DFQATT, CDR2 SNEGSKA (reference sequence). Trimming removed 0 bases at V and 2 bases at J, with 17 bases between. This CDR3 has 16 residues.

V and J are TRBV5-1 and TRBJ2-3; maybe TRBD2 (6 bases). The CDR3 consists of 15 residues. The germline gives CDR1 SGHRS, CDR2 YFSETQ. The germline V and J ends were trimmed by 0 bases and 3 bases, with 11 bases remaining between them. CDR3 DNA sequence: TGCGCCAGCAGCTTGGGGGGGGAGAGGACAGATACGCAGTATTTT. Protein: CASSLGGERTDTQYF.

V gene TRBV20-1 combines with J gene TRBJ2-1, with TRBD1 matching over 8 bases. V shed 5 bases and J 6 bases; nucleotides not matched to a gene: 15. Germline lookup yields CDR1 DFQATT and CDR2 SNEGSKA (reference sequence). The CDR3 has 16 amino acids. The CDR3 bases are TGCAGTGCTCTAAAAGGGGCTTTTACAGGGGGCAATGAGCAGTTCTTC. Its protein is CSALKGAFTGGNEQFF.

For this clonotype: A much larger clone sits a single nucleotide away, making a read error possible. V is TRBV19 and J is TRBJ2-7; TRBD2 matches 10 bases. The CDR3 consists of 16 residues. Germline CDR1 LNHDA, CDR2 SQIVND (reference sequence). Germline trimming cut 5 bases from V and 3 bases from J; bases unmatched to any gene: 10. As DNA, the CDR3 is TGTGCCAGTAGTTTGGGACTAGCGAAGAGCTTCTACGAGCAGTACTTC. It translates to CASSLGLAKSFYEQYF.

This clonotype was picked up many times. The chain uses TRBV7-2 and TRBJ2-3; tentatively, D is TRBD2 (6 bases). Germline V gene sequence: CDR1 SGHTA, CDR2 FQGNSA. This CDR3 contains 14 residues. V was cut by 5 bases and J by 0 bases, with 9 bases left in between. CDR3 region: CASSISGSTDTQYF. Written as DNA, the CDR3 is TGTGCCAGCAGCATTAGCGGCAGCACAGATACGCAGTATTTT. The full variable domain, in which reference TRBV7-2 and TRBJ2-3 provide the parts outside the CDR3, is GAGVSQSPSNKVTEKGKDVELRCDPISGHTALYWYRQSLGQGLEFLIYFQGNSAPDKSGLPSDRFSAERTGGSVSTLTIQRTQQEDSAVYLCASSISGSTDTQYFGPGTRLTVL.

A word on this clonotype: This may be a read error, as it is one base from a much larger clone. The J gene is TRBJ2-5, the V gene TRBV4-1; D perhaps matches TRBD2 (5 bases). Germline CDR1 reads MGHRA; CDR2 reads YSYEKL. The CDR3 consists of 11 residues. The CDR3 loop reads CASSKGETRYF. The DNA of the CDR3 is TGCGCCAGCAGCAAGGGAGAGACCCGGTACTTC.

This clonotype came up many times. V usage is TRBV10-2 and J usage is TRBJ1-2, with a weak D call TRBD1 (5 bases). CDR3 size: 16 residues. Trimming shortened V by 3 bases and J by 2 bases, and 16 bases separated the two germline ends. Germline V gene data show CDR1 as WSHSY and CDR2 as SAAADI. The CDR3 DNA is TGCGCCAGCAGTGATTTGACGAGGGGCTCCAACTATGGCTACACCTTC. The encoded protein is CASSDLTRGSNYGYTF.

The J gene is TRBJ2-7, the V gene TRBV15; 9 bases align to TRBD2. The CDR3 is 17 residues long. CDR1 and CDR2 from the germline V gene are LNHNV and YYDKDF (reference sequence). J was trimmed by 3 bases and V by 1 base; bases with no gene match: 10. CDR3 residues: CATSRVQGRLADYEQYF. In nucleotides, the CDR3 is TGTGCCACCAGCAGAGTACAGGGGAGACTAGCGGACTACGAGCAGTACTTC.

The chain links TRBV25-1 to TRBJ2-7; D is possibly TRBD1 or TRBD2 (5 bases each). The CDR3 runs 14 residues. Trimming left V 6 bases short and J 7 bases short, with 19 bases between. Germline V CDR1 and CDR2: MGHDK, SYGVNS. The CDR3 loop reads CASRSPGTTVEQYF. In DNA form, the CDR3 reads TGTGCCAGCAGGTCCCCAGGGACGACAGTAGAGCAGTACTTC.

At least ten counts were recorded for this clonotype. The CDR3 DNA reads TGTGCCAGCAGTGGAGCTAGCGGGGGGGCCAATGAGCAGTTCTTC. Encoded protein: CASSGASGGANEQFF. V gene TRBV25-1 combines with J gene TRBJ2-1; 12 bases agree with TRBD2. After removal of 4 bases from V and 6 bases from J, the junction contained 4 bases not matched to a gene. The CDR3 has 15 residues. Germline-derived CDR1 and CDR2 are MGHDK and SYGVNS.

This chain links TRBV29-1 with TRBJ2-3; 7 bases match TRBD1. V shed 6 bases, J shed 3 bases, and the junction held 6 bases outside the gene matches. CDR3 length: 13 amino acids. In germline, CDR1 is SQVTM, CDR2 ANQGSEA. CDR3 coding DNA: TGCAGCGTAGCTATGACAGGGACAGATACGCAGTATTTT. Translated, it gives CSVAMTGTDTQYF.

This clonotype was observed many times. CDR3 region: CASSPMGQGQGEQYF. The CDR3 bases are TGTGCCAGCAGCCCCATGGGACAGGGGCAGGGCGAGCAGTACTTC. The rearrangement links TRBV7-8 to TRBJ2-7; 10 nucleotides match TRBD1. V was pared by 5 bases and J by 6 bases, with 10 bases of the junction left unmatched. This CDR3 region has 15 residues. In germline, CDR1 is SGHVS, CDR2 FQNEAQ.

This clonotype came up once. An end of the junction differs from the germline gene, which may be a read error. CDR3 nucleotides: TGTGCTAGCAGCTTGTACCACAATGAAAAACTGTTTTTT. Protein product: CASSLYHNEKLFF. The chain couples TRBV7-7 to TRBJ1-4; D is undetermined. CDR1 is SSHAT and CDR2 is FNYEAQ in the germline V gene (reference sequence). The CDR3 consists of 13 residues. The whole variable domain, filled in from reference TRBV7-7 and TRBJ1-4, reads GAGVSQSPRYKVTKRGQDVTLRCDPISSHATLYWYQQALGQGPEFLTYFNYEAQPDKSGLPSDRFSAERPEGSISTLTIQRTEQRDSAMYRCASSLYHNEKLFFGSGTQLSVL.

The chain carries TRBV7-9 and TRBJ1-6, with 7 bases fitting TRBD1. CDR1 and CDR2 from the germline V gene are SEHNR and FQNEAQ (reference sequence). CDR3 length: 14 residues. J lost 5 bases, V lost 6 bases, and 4 bases had no gene match. The CDR3 region has the DNA TGTGCCAGCAGGGGTGGGACAGATAATTCACCCCTCCACTTT. Translation: CASRGGTDNSPLHF.

The V call is TRBV25-1, the J call TRBJ2-3; D is unresolved. The CDR3 loop spans 12 amino acids. The V and J ends lost 8 bases and 2 bases respectively, with 8 bases between them. Germline CDR1 MGHDK, CDR2 SYGVNS. CDR3 nucleotides: TGTGCCAGCTTAGGATACACAGATACGCAGTATTTT. It specifies CASLGYTDTQYF.

V gene TRBV15 combines with J gene TRBJ2-5; tentatively, D is TRBD2 (6 bases). The CDR3 length is 12 residues. V lost 1 base and J 9 bases, leaving 9 bases between the germline ends. Germline V lookup: CDR1 LNHNV, CDR2 YYDKDF (reference sequence). The CDR3 loop reads CATSRAWRAQYF. The CDR3 DNA is TGTGCCACCAGCAGAGCTTGGAGGGCCCAGTACTTC.

This clonotype occurred a few times. The chain recombines TRBV13 with TRBJ1-2; the D is unclear. V lost 0 bases to trimming and J lost 3 bases, with 11 bases between them. This CDR3 region has 15 residues. CDR1 and CDR2 from the germline V gene are PRHDT and FYEKMQ (reference sequence). The CDR3 loop reads CASSLGGAVYYGYTF. The CDR3 nucleotides are TGTGCCAGCAGCTTAGGGGGCGCAGTATACTATGGCTACACCTTC.

This clonotype was detected only a few times. The chain links TRBV18 to TRBJ1-3; the D is unclear. The germline V gene has CDR1 KGHSH and CDR2 LQKENI. V shed 2 bases and J shed 8 bases, with 10 bases lying between them. CDR3 length equals 13 residues. DNA of the CDR3: TGTGCCAGCTCACCAGGGGTAGGAGACACCATATATTTT. It translates to CASSPGVGDTIYF.

The sample holds many counts of this clonotype. The chain combines TRBV7-6 with TRBJ1-1; D gene unclear. Looked up from germline, CDR1 is SGHVS and CDR2 is FNYEAQ. The germline V and J ends were trimmed by 1 base and 8 bases, with 8 bases remaining between them. The CDR3 consists of 12 residues. The CDR3 sequence: CASSLVREEAFF. DNA of the CDR3: TGTGCCAGCAGCTTAGTTCGGGAAGAAGCTTTCTTT. The whole variable domain, filled in from reference TRBV7-6 and TRBJ1-1, reads GAGVSQSPRYKVTKRGQDVALRCDPISGHVSLYWYRQALGQGPEFLTYFNYEAQQDKSGLPNDRFSAERPEGSISTLTIQRTEQRDSAMYRCASSLVREEAFFGQGTRLTVV.

A remark on this clonotype: One base away lies a much larger clone, so this may be a sequencing read error. This chain joins TRBV20-1 and TRBJ2-3; D unclear. Germline CDR1 DFQATT, CDR2 SNEGSKA (reference sequence). The CDR3 has 15 amino acids. The chain's CDR3 is CSAAVVPLSIDTQYF. The CDR3 bases are TGCAGTGCTGCGGTGGTACCACTTAGCATAGATACGCAGTATTTT.

This rearrangement joins TRBV5-5 to TRBJ1-1, with D uncertain. This CDR3 region has 14 residues. V shed 2 bases and J shed 8 bases, with 16 bases lying between them. CDR1 is SGHKS, CDR2 YYEKEE, per germline (reference sequence). The CDR3 spells CASSLSLIDSEAFF. The CDR3 DNA reads as TGTGCCAGCAGCTTATCCTTAATCGACTCGGAAGCTTTCTTT.

This clonotype was observed at least ten times. This rearrangement joins TRBV2 to TRBJ2-5, with 7 bases matching TRBD1. V gave up 6 bases and J gave up 7 bases; unmatched junction bases: 14. The germline V gene encodes CDR1 SNHLY and CDR2 FYNNEI. The CDR3 sequence is 15 residues long. The CDR3 DNA reads TGTGCCAGCAGCCGGTTAGGGACAGACAAAGGGACCCAGTACTTC. It specifies CASSRLGTDKGTQYF.

This clonotype came up a few times. The chain combines TRBV5-1 with TRBJ2-1, with D hard to call. Germline loops: CDR1 SGHRS, CDR2 YFSETQ. The CDR3 sequence is 12 residues long. Trimming stripped 0 bases from V and 9 bases from J, with 7 bases between. The CDR3 loop is CASSLAFTEQFF. CDR3 sequence (DNA): TGCGCCAGCAGCTTGGCATTCACTGAGCAGTTCTTC.